The sequence of this T cell receptor beta chain was determined in a study of blood T cell repertoires in COVID-19. Turning to the study itself: T cells, B-cell-depleted T cells, or PBMCs supplied cDNA or gDNA.

In the authors' methods: Amplification of reference gene primers provided the estimated nucleated cell counts. Only in-frame clones appear in the TCRdb table, and some are missing; sequencing was by immunoSEQ multiplex PCR. V, J and clone size are those of that table, while D and trimming were read from the DNA. The sample includes 250,000 to 300,000 clones, roughly 91% seen only once; the top ten take roughly 2%. Assignments of participants to cohorts depended upon their own reported clinical history. This CDR3 region has 18 residues. J lost 0 bases, V lost 4 bases, and 13 bases had no gene match. Per germline, CDR1 SGHRS and CDR2 YFSETQ.

Sequencing was performed on PBMCs or T cells enriched from blood (not recorded which). The chain is built from TRBV5-1 and TRBJ1-1, with TRBD1 matching 9 bases. This receptor was obtained from a woman aged 60 to 75 in a cohort exposed to, infected with or recovered from COVID-19 (not recorded which). CDR3 sequence reads: CASSGRDRVEQMNTEAFF. For the CDR3, the DNA is TGCGCCAGCAGCGGCCGGGACAGGGTGGAGCAAATGAACACTGAAGCTTTCTTT.